The 6 T cell receptor beta chains in this list originate from one sample, sequenced in a study of blood T cell repertoires in COVID-19. The repertoire was sequenced with immunoSEQ multiplex PCR; TCRdb's copy has only in-frame clones and lacks some. The table lists 300,000 or so clones, about nine tenths of them singletons. What was sequenced was PBMCs or T cells enriched from blood (not recorded which). The source of these receptors is a woman under 30 who had recovered from COVID-19.

This chain uses TRBV2 with TRBJ1-2; D is possibly TRBD1 (5 bases). Trimming removed 5 bases at V and 7 bases at J, with 14 bases between. CDR1 is SNHLY and CDR2 is FYNNEI in the germline V gene. CDR3 length: 13 amino acids. CDR3 in DNA: TGTGCCAGCAGTCTACAGGTCCAAGGTGGCTACACCTTC. It codes for CASSLQVQGGYTF. Full variable domain (outside the CDR3, taken from reference TRBV2 and TRBJ1-2): EPEVTQTPSHQVTQMGQEVILRCVPISNHLYFYWYRQILGQKVEFLVSFYNNEISEKSEIFDDQFSVERPDGSNFTLKIRSTKLEDSAMYFCASSLQVQGGYTFGSGTRLTVV.

CDR3 coding DNA: TGTGCCAGCTCCCCGACAGGGGACGTCACTGAAGCTTTCTTT. Its translation: CASSPTGDVTEAFF. This chain uses TRBV18 with TRBJ1-1, with TRBD1 matching over 8 bases. The V and J ends lost 6 bases and 4 bases, in that order; junction bases with no gene match: 7. Germline V lookup: CDR1 KGHSH, CDR2 LQKENI. The CDR3 is made up of 14 amino acids.

The chain uses TRBV5-1 and TRBJ2-1; no firm D call. V was pared by 0 bases and J by 8 bases, with 6 bases between. The CDR3 runs 12 residues. Germline V lookup: CDR1 SGHRS, CDR2 YFSETQ. In DNA, the CDR3 is TGCGCCAGCAGCTTGGACATTCATGAGCAGTTCTTC. Protein: CASSLDIHEQFF.

The chain links TRBV11-3 to TRBJ2-1; TRBD2 matches 7 bases. Germline V gene lookup returns CDR1 SGHNT and CDR2 YENEEA. The J segment lost 3 bases and the V segment lost 0 bases, leaving 5 bases of the junction unmatched. This CDR3 has 16 residues. The CDR3 region is CASSLDGGSFYNEQFF. The CDR3 DNA sequence: TGTGCCAGCAGCTTAGATGGCGGGAGCTTCTACAATGAGCAGTTCTTC.

The chain uses TRBV5-1 and TRBJ2-7, with 7 bases identical to TRBD1. Losses at the gene ends were 2 bases for V and 4 bases for J; bases not matched to a gene: 6. The CDR3 contains 14 residues. CDR1 is SGHRS, CDR2 YFSETQ, per germline. The CDR3 DNA is TGCGCCAGCAGCTTATTAAGGGGGCGGTACGAGCAGTACTTC. Amino acids: CASSLLRGRYEQYF.

The genes are TRBV10-3 and TRBJ2-5, with D unresolved. The CDR3 spans 14 residues. Germline CDR1 ENHRY, CDR2 SYGVKD. V was clipped by 2 bases and J by 3 bases, with 10 bases between them. The CDR3 is CAISEAGSEETQYF. CDR3 sequence (DNA): TGTGCCATCAGTGAGGCCGGCAGCGAAGAGACCCAGTACTTC.